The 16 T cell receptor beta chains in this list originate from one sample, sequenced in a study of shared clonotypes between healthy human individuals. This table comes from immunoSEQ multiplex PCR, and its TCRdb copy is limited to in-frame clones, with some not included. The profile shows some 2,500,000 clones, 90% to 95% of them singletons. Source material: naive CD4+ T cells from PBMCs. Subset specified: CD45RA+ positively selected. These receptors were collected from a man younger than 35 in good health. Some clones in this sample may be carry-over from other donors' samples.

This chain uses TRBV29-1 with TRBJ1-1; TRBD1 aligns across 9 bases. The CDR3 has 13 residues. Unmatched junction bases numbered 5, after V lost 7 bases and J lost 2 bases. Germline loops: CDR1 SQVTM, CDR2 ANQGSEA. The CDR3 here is CSAGQGLNTEAFF. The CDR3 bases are TGCAGCGCCGGACAGGGGTTAAACACTGAAGCTTTCTTT.

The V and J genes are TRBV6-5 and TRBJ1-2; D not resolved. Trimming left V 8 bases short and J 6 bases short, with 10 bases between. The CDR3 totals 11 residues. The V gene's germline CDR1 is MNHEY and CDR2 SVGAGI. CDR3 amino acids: CASSLPDGYTF. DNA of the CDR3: TGTGCCAGCTCCTTGCCCGATGGCTACACCTTC.

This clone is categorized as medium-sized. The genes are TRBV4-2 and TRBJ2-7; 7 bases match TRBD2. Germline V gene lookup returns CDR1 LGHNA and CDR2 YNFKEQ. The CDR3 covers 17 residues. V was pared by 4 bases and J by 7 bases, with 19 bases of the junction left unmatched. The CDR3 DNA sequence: TGTGCCAGCAGCCCCCCTTCTCTACTAGCGCACGCCGGAGAGCAGTACTTC. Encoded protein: CASSPPSLLAHAGEQYF.

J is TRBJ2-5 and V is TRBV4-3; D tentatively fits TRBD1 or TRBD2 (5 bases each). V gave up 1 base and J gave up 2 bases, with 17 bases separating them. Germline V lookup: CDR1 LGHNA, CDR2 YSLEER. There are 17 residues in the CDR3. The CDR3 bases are TGCGCCAGCAGCCAAGGGGGTCGACCCGGGGCGCAAGAGACCCAGTACTTC. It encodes CASSQGGRPGAQETQYF.

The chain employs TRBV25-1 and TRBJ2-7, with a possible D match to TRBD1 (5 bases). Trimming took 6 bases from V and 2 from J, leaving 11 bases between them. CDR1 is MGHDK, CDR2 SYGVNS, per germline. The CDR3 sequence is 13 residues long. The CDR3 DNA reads TGTGCCAGCAGACAAACAGGTACCTACGAGCAGTACTTC. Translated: CASRQTGTYEQYF.

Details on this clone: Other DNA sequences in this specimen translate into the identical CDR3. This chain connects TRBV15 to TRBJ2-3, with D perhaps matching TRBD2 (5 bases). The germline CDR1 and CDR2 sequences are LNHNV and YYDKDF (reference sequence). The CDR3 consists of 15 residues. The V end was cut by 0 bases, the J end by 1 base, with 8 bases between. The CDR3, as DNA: TGTGCCACCAGCAGAGATCGGGGTCGCACAGATACGCAGTATTTT. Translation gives CATSRDRGRTDTQYF.

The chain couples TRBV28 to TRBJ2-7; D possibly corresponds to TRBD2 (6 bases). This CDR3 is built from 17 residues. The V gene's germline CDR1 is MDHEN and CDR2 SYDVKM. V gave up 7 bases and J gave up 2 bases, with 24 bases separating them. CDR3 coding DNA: TGTGCCAGCAATAACCCCCGGGAGCGGAGCTTTACCTACGAGCAGTACTTC. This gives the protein CASNNPRERSFTYEQYF.

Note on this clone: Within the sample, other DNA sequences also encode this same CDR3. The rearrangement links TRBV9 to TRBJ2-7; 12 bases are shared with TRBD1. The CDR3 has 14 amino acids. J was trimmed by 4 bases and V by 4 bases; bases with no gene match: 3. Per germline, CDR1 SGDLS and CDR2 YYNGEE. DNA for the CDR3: TGTGCCAGCAGCCCGGGACAGGGGGCGTACGAGCAGTACTTC. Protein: CASSPGQGAYEQYF. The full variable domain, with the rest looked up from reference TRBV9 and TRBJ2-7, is DSGVTQTPKHLITATGQRVTLRCSPRSGDLSVYWYQQSLDQGLQFLIQYYNGEERAKGNILERFSAQQFPDLHSELNLSSLELGDSALYFCASSPGQGAYEQYFGPGTRLTVT.

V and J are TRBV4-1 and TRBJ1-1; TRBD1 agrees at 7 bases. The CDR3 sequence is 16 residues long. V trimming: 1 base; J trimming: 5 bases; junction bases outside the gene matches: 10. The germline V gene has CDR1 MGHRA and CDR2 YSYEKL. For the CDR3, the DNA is TGCGCCAGCAGCCAAGCCCTGGTAGGGGGCAGGACTGAAGCTTTCTTT. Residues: CASSQALVGGRTEAFF.

CDR3 amino acids: CASLTSGRSDTQYF. CDR3 in DNA: TGTGCCAGCTTGACTAGCGGGAGATCTGATACGCAGTATTTT. The chain is built from TRBV28 and TRBJ2-3, with TRBD2 matching 12 bases. V shed 8 bases and J 6 bases; nucleotides not matched to a gene: 6. The CDR3 has 14 amino acids. The germline gives CDR1 MDHEN, CDR2 SYDVKM.

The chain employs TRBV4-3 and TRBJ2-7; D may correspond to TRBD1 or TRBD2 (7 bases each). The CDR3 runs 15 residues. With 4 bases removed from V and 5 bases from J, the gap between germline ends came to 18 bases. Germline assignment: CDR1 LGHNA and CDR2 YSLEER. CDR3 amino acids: CASSRRGGGGHEQYF. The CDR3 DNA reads TGCGCCAGCAGCCGCCGAGGGGGAGGGGGCCACGAGCAGTACTTC.

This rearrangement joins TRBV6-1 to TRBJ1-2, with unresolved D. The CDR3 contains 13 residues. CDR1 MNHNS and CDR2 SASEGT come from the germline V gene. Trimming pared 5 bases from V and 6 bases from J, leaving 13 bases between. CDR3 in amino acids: CASSSRGRDGYTF. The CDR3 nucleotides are TGTGCCAGCAGTTCCCGAGGTCGAGATGGCTACACCTTC.

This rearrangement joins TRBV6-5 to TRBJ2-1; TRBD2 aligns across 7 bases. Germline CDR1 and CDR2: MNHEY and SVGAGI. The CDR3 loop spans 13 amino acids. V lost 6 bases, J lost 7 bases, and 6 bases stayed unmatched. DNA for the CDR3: TGTGCCAGCAGGGGTAGGGAGGGTAATGAGCAGTTCTTC. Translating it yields CASRGREGNEQFF.

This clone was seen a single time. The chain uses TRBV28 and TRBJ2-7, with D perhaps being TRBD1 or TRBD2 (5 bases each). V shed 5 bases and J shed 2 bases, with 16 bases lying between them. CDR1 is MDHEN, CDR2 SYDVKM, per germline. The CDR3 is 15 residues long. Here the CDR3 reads CASSHARDGAYEQYF. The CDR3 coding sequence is TGTGCCAGCAGTCATGCCCGGGACGGGGCCTACGAGCAGTACTTC.

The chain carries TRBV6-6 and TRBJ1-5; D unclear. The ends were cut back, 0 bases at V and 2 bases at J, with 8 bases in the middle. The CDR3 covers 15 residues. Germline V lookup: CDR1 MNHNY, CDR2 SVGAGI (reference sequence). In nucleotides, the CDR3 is TGTGCCAGCAGTTACTCGGGTATCCGCAATCAGCCCCAGCATTTT. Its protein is CASSYSGIRNQPQHF.

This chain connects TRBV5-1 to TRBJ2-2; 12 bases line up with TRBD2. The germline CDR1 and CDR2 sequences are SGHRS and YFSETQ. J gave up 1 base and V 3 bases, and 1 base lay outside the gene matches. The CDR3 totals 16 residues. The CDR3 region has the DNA TGCGCCAGCAGCTCTAGCGGGAGGGGGAACACCGGGGAGCTGTTTTTT. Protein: CASSSSGRGNTGELFF. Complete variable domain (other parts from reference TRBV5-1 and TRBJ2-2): KAGVTQTPRYLIKTRGQQVTLSCSPISGHRSVSWYQQTPGQGLQFLFEYFSETQRNKGNFPGRFSGRQFSNSRSEMNVSTLELGDSALYLCASSSSGRGNTGELFFGEGSRLTVL.